This T cell receptor (beta chain) comes out of a study of T and B cells in COVID-19 patients. Study overall: Blood was sampled from COVID-19 patients who were either actively infected or recovered. The recovered patients had mostly mild to moderate COVID-19 with outpatient management. The recovered cohort's median age was about 35 years, versus about 67 years in active infection.

Only one count was recorded for this clonotype. Its antigen is not known. Study-wide points: In COVID-19 patients, T cell receptor beta variable and joining gene use was reportedly strongly skewed.

Multiplex PCR with BIOMED2 TRB-A/B primer pools amplified TRB rearrangements. TCRdb itself ran the multiplex PCR reads through MiXCR, one entry per CDR3 protein. The table shows over a thousand distinct CDR3 sequences, with under 35% occurring only once. TRB was amplified from approximately 250-500 ng of blood genomic DNA. The sequenced sample consisted of blood. The TCR comes from a human donor with active COVID-19.

CDR3: CASSQDLGTGGASGYTF. For the CDR3, the DNA is TGCGCCAGCAGCCAAGATCTTGGGACAGGGGGCGCGAGTGGCTACACCTTC. The chain joins TRBV4-1 to TRBJ1-2; 12 bases agree with TRBD1. Germline loops: CDR1 MGHRA, CDR2 YSYEKL. Trimming took 0 bases from V and 7 from J; bases not matched to a gene: 9. This CDR3 has 17 amino acids.